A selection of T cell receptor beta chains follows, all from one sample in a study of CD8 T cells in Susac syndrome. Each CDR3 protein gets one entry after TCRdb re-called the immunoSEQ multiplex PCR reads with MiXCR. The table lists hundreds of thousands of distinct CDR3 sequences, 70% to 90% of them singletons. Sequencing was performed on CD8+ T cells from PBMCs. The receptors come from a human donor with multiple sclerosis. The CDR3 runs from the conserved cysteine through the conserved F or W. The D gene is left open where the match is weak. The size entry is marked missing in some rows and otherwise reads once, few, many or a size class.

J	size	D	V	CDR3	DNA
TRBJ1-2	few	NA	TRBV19	CASSMSSPSFGYTF	TGTGCCAGTAGTATGAGCAGTCCCTCGTTTGGCTACACCTTC
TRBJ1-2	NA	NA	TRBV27	CASSRIDTGYFDGYTF	TGTGCCAGCAGTCGAATCGACACGGGATATTTCGATGGCTACACCTTC
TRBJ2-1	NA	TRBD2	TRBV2	CASSEFGAGLAGRNEQFF	TGTGCCAGCAGTGAATTCGGGGCGGGGCTAGCGGGACGCAATGAGCAGTTCTTC
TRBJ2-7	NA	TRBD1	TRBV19	CASSTPGQPWDEQYF	TGTGCCAGTAGTACTCCGGGACAGCCCTGGGACGAGCAGTACTTC
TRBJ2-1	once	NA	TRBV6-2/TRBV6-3	CASTFGGAINEQFF	TGTGCCAGCACCTTCGGAGGAGCTATCAATGAGCAGTTCTTC
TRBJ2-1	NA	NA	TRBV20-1	CSAPSPDLSSYNEQFF	TGCAGTGCGCCGTCCCCCGACCTGAGCTCCTACAATGAGCAGTTCTTC
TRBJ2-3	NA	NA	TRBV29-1	CSVGQYLDTQYF	TGCAGCGTCGGACAGTATTTGGATACGCAGTATTTT
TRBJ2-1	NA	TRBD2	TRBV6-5	CASSYDLAGGWADHNEQFF	TGTGCCAGCAGTTACGATCTAGCGGGAGGTTGGGCGGACCACAATGAGCAGTTCTTC
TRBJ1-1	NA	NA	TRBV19	CASSIWGANTEAFF	TGTGCCAGTAGTATTTGGGGGGCGAACACTGAAGCTTTCTTT
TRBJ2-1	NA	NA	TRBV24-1	CATSDLTEGYNEQFF	TGTGCCACCAGTGATTTGACGGAGGGCTACAATGAGCAGTTCTTC
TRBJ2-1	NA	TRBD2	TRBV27	CASSQGAGYNEQFF	TGTGCCAGCAGTCAAGGAGCGGGGTACAATGAGCAGTTCTTC
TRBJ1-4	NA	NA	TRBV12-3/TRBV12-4	CASSLRALQNEKLFF	TGTGCCAGCAGTTTACGGGCTCTACAAAATGAAAAACTGTTTTTT
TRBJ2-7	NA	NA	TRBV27	CASFASSYEQYF	TGTGCCAGTTTTGCCAGCTCCTACGAGCAGTACTTC
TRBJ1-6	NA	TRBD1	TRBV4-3	CASSLDRGSTLHF	TGCGCCAGCAGTCTTGACAGGGGCTCAACCCTCCACTTT
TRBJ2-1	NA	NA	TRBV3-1	CASSPPLALFSDNEQFF	TGTGCCAGCAGCCCCCCTCTAGCGCTATTTAGCGACAATGAGCAGTTCTTC
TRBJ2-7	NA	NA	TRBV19	CASSIGRGFYEQYF	TGTGCCAGTAGTATAGGCCGGGGGTTCTACGAGCAGTACTTC
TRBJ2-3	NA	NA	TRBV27	CASSRPGGGSWTDTQYF	TGTGCCAGCAGTCGCCCGGGGGGCGGGAGTTGGACAGATACGCAGTATTTT
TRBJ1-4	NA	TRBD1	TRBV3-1	CASRFDRVPGGKLFF	TGTGCCAGCAGGTTCGACAGGGTTCCGGGGGGTAAACTGTTTTTT
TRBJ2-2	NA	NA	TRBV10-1	CASVRLVEHRGAVF	TGCGCCAGCGTCCGACTAGTCGAACACCGGGGAGCTGTTTTT
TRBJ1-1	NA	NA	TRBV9	CASSVAPGGNTEAFF	TGTGCCAGCAGCGTAGCTCCGGGGGGGAACACTGAAGCTTTCTTT
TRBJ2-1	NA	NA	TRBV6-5	CASSYGAGREQFF	TGTGCCAGCAGTTACGGGGCGGGGCGCGAGCAGTTCTTC
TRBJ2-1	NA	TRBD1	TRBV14	CASSHLGTGLNEQFF	TGTGCCAGCAGCCATTTGGGGACAGGACTTAATGAGCAGTTCTTC
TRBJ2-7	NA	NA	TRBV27	CASSSQLSDYEQYF	TGTGCCAGCAGTTCCCAGCTTTCCGACTACGAGCAGTACTTC
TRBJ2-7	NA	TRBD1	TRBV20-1	CSATTGVISYYEQYF	TGCAGTGCGACGACAGGGGTCATATCCTACTACGAGCAGTACTTC
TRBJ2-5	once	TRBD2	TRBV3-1	CASSQGSGIYRETQYF	TGTGCCAGCAGCCAAGGGAGCGGGATCTATAGGGAGACCCAGTACTTC
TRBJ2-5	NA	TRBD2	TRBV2	CASSETLAGLRAETQYF	TGTGCCAGCAGTGAAACCCTAGCGGGTTTAAGGGCAGAGACCCAGTACTTC
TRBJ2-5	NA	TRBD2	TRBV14	CASSQGGLDLQETQYF	TGTGCCAGCAGCCAAGGAGGACTAGACCTCCAAGAGACCCAGTACTTC
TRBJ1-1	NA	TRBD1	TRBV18	CASSPRDRSLNTEAFF	TGTGCCAGCTCACCAAGGGACAGGTCTCTTAACACTGAAGCTTTCTTT
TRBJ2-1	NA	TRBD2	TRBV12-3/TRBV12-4	CASSREGRETPYNEQFF	TGTGCCAGCAGTAGGGAAGGGCGGGAGACTCCCTACAATGAGCAGTTCTTC
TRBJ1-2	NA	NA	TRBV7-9	CASSSVGKDGYTF	TGTGCCAGCAGCTCCGTGGGGAAAGATGGCTACACCTTC
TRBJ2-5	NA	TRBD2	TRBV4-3	CASSQDESPILRGGFFKETQYF	TGCGCCAGCAGCCAAGACGAAAGTCCTATCCTAAGGGGAGGGTTTTTCAAAGAGACCCAGTACTTC
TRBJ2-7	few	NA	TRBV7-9	CASSHAPLVTSYEQYF	TGTGCCAGCAGCCACGCCCCACTAGTTACCTCCTACGAGCAGTACTTC
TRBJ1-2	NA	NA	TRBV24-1	CATSDPKDRYGYTF	TGTGCCACCAGTGATCCCAAGGACAGATATGGCTACACCTTC
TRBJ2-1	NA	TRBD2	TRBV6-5	CASSFGTSGDNEQFF	TGTGCCAGCAGTTTCGGGACTAGCGGGGACAATGAGCAGTTCTTC
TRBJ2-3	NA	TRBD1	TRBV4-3	CASSQDQQGRSTDTQYF	TGCGCCAGCAGCCAGGATCAACAGGGGAGAAGCACAGATACGCAGTATTTT
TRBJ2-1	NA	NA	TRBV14	CASSQDLDIPQDKQFF	TGTGCCAGCAGCCAAGACCTAGATATCCCCCAGGATAAGCAGTTCTTC
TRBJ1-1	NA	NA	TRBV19	CASSITGTSSEAFF	TGTGCCAGTAGTATAACCGGGACTAGCTCTGAAGCTTTCTTT
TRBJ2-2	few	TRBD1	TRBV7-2	CASSLVSGGGTGELFF	TGTGCCAGCAGCTTAGTATCAGGGGGCGGAACCGGGGAGCTGTTTTTT
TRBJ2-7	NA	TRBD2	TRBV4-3	CASSQERGVAGVSASNEQYF	TGCGCCAGCAGCCAAGAGCGGGGCGTGGCGGGAGTGTCGGCCAGTAACGAGCAGTACTTC
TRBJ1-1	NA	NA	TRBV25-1	CASHVGGGTEAFF	TGTGCCAGTCATGTGGGGGGAGGAACTGAAGCTTTCTTT
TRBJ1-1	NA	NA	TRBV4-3	CASSQEGGRWTEAFF	TGCGCCAGCAGCCAAGAGGGGGGGAGGTGGACTGAAGCTTTCTTT
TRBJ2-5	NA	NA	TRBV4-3	CASSQDRGSGGGGQETQYF	TGCGCCAGCAGCCAAGATCGCGGGTCCGGGGGAGGGGGGCAAGAGACCCAGTACTTC
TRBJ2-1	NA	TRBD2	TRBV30	CAWSGSSGDEQFF	TGTGCCTGGAGTGGATCGAGCGGGGATGAGCAGTTCTTC
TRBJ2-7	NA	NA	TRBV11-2	CASSLGGDEYEQYF	TGTGCCAGCAGCTTGGGCGGGGACGAGTACGAGCAGTACTTC
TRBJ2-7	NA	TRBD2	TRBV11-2	CASSLVPYGGSSYEQYF	TGTGCCAGCAGCTTAGTCCCCTACGGGGGGAGCTCCTACGAGCAGTACTTC
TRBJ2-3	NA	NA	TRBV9	CASSVAADTDTQYF	TGTGCCAGCAGCGTAGCGGCGGACACAGATACGCAGTATTTT
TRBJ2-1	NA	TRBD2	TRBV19	CASSMVVAGYNEQFF	TGTGCCAGTAGTATGGTGGTAGCGGGCTACAATGAGCAGTTCTTC
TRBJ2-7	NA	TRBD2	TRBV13	CASSIGGTSGYEQYF	TGTGCCAGCAGCATAGGAGGGACTAGCGGCTACGAGCAGTACTTC
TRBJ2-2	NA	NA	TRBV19	CASSRLARNTGELFF	TGTGCCAGTAGTCGGCTAGCGAGGAACACCGGGGAGCTGTTTTTT
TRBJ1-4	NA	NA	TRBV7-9	CASSLAGLSARGEKLFF	TGTGCCAGCAGCTTAGCGGGGTTGAGCGCCAGAGGTGAAAAACTGTTTTTT
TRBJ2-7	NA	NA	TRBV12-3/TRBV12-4	CASSPGGAGAYEQYF	TGTGCCAGCAGTCCAGGGGGGGCGGGGGCCTACGAGCAGTACTTC
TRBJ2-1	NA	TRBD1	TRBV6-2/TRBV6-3	CASREGGSINEQFF	TGTGCCAGCCGGGAAGGGGGCTCAATAAATGAGCAGTTCTTC
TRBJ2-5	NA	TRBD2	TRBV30	CAWSVPPTSGRTQGQQETQYF	TGTGCCTGGAGTGTACCCCCTACTAGCGGGAGGACACAAGGGCAGCAAGAGACCCAGTACTTC
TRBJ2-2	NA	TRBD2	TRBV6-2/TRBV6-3	CASSRTSENTGELFF	TGTGCCAGCAGTCGGACTAGCGAGAACACCGGGGAGCTGTTTTTT
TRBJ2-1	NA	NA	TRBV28	CASSRPIAYNEQFF	TGTGCCAGCAGTCGGCCCATAGCATACAATGAGCAGTTCTTC
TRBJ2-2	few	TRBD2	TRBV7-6	CASSLAGGPNTGELFF	TGTGCCAGCAGCTTAGCGGGAGGGCCGAACACCGGGGAGCTGTTTTTT
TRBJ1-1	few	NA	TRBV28	CASSFQGSNTEAFF	TGTGCCAGCAGTTTTCAGGGTTCGAACACTGAAGCTTTCTTT
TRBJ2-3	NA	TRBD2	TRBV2	CASSESEGLAILDTQYF	TGTGCCAGCAGTGAAAGTGAGGGACTAGCGATCTTAGATACGCAGTATTTT
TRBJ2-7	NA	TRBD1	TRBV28	CASSGTGYEQYF	TGCGCCAGCAGTGGGACAGGGTACGAGCAGTACTTC
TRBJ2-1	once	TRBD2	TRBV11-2	CASSFGLAGVTGGEQFF	TGTGCCAGCAGCTTCGGACTAGCGGGAGTAACTGGGGGTGAGCAGTTCTTC